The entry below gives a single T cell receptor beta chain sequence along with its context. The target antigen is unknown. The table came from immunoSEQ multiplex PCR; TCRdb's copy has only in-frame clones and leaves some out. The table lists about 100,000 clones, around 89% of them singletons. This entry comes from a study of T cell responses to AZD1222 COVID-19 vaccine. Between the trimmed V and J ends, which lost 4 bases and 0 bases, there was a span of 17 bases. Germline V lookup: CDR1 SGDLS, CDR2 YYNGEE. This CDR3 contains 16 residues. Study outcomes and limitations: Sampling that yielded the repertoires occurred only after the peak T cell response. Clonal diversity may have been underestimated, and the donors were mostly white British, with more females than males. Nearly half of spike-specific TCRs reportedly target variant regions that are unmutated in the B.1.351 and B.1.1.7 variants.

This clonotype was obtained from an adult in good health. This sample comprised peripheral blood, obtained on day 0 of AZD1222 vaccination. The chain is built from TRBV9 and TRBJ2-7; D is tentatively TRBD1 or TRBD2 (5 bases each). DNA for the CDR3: TGTGCCAGCAGCCACGGGACCGCCGCAAACTCCTACGAGCAGTACTTC. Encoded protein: CASSHGTAANSYEQYF. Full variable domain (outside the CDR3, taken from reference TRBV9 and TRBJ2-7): DSGVTQTPKHLITATGQRVTLRCSPRSGDLSVYWYQQSLDQGLQFLIQYYNGEERAKGNILERFSAQQFPDLHSELNLSSLELGDSALYFCASSHGTAANSYEQYFGPGTRLTVT.